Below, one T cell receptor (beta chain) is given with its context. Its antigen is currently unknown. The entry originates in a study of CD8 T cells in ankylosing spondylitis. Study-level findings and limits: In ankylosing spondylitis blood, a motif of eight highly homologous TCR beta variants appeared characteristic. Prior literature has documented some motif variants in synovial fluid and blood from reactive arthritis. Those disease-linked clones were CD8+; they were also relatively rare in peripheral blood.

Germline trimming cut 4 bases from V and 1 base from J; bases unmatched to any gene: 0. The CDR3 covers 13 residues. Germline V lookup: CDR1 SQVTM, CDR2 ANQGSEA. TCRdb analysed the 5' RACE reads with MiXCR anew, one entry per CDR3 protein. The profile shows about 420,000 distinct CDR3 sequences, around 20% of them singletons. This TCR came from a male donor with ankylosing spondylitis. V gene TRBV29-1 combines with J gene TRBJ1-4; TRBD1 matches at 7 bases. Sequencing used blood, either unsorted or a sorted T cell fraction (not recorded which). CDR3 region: CSVGQGTNEKLFF. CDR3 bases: TGCAGCGTTGGACAGGGAACTAATGAAAAACTGTTTTTT.